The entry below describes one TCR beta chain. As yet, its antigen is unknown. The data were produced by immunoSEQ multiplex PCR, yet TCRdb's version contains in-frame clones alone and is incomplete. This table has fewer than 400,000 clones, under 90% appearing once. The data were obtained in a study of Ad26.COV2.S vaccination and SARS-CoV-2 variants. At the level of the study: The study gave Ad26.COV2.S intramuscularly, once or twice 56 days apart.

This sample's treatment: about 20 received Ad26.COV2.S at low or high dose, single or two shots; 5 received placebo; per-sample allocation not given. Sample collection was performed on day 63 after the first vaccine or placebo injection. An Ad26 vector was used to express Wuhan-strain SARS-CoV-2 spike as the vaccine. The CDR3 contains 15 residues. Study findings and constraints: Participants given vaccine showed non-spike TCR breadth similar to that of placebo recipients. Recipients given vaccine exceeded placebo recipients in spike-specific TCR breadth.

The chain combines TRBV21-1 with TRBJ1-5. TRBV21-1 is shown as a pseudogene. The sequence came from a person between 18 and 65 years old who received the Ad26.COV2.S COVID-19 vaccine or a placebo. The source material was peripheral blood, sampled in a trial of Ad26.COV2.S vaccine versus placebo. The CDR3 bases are TGTGCCAGCAGCAAAGAAAACGGGGGCGGTCAGCCCCAGCATTTT. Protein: CASSKENGGGQPQHF.